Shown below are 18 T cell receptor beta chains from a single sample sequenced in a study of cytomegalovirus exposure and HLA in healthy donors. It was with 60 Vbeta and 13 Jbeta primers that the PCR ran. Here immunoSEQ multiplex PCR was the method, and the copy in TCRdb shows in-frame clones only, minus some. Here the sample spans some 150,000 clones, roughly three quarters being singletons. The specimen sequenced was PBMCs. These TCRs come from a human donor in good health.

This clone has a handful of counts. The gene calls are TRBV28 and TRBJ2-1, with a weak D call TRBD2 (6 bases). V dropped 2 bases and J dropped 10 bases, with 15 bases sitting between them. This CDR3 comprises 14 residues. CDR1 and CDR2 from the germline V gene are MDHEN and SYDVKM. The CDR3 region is CASSLGGEVEEQFF. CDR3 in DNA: TGTGCCAGCAGTTTAGGAGGGGAGGTAGAAGAGCAGTTCTTC.

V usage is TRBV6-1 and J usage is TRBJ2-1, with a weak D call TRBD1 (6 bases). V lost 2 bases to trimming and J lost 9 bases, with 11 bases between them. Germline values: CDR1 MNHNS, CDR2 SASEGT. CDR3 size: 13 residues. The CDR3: CASSETQGSEQFF. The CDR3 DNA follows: TGTGCCAGCAGTGAAACCCAGGGGTCTGAGCAGTTCTTC.

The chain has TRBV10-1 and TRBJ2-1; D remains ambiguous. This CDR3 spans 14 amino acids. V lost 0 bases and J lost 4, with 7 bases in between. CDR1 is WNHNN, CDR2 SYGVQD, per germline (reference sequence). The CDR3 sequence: CASSESSTYNEQFF. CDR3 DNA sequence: TGCGCCAGCAGTGAGTCTTCGACATACAATGAGCAGTTCTTC.

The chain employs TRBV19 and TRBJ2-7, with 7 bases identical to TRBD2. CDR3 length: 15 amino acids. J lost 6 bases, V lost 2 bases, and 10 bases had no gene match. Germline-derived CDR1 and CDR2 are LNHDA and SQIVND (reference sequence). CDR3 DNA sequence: TGTGCCAGTAGTATAACCGGCCACGGGAGGTCCGAGCAGTACTTC. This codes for CASSITGHGRSEQYF. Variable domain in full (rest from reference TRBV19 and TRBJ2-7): DGGITQSPKYLFRKEGQNVTLSCEQNLNHDAMYWYRQDPGQGLRLIYYSQIVNDFQKGDIAEGYSVSREKKESFPLTVTSAQKNPTAFYLCASSITGHGRSEQYFGPGTRLTVT.

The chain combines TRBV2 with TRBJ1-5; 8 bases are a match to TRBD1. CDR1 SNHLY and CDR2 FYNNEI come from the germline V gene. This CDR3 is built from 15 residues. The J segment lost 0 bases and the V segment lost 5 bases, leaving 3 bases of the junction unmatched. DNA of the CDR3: TGTGCCAGCAGTCTGACAGGGGTTAGCAATCAGCCCCAGCATTTT. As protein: CASSLTGVSNQPQHF. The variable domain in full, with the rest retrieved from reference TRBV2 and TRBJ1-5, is EPEVTQTPSHQVTQMGQEVILRCVPISNHLYFYWYRQILGQKVEFLVSFYNNEISEKSEIFDDQFSVERPDGSNFTLKIRSTKLEDSAMYFCASSLTGVSNQPQHFGDGTRLSIL.

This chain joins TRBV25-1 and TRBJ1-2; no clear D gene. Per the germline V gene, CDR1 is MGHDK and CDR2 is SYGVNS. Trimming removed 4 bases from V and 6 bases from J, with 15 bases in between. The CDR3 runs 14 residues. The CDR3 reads CASSGGAPGDGYTF. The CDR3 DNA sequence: TGTGCCAGCAGTGGGGGAGCGCCTGGGGATGGCTACACCTTC.

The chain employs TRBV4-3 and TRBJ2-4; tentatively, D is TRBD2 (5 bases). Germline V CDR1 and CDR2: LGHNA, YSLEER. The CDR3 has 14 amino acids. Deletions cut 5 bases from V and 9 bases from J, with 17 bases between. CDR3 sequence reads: CASSTEDGEGIQYF. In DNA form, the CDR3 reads TGCGCCAGCAGCACCGAGGACGGAGAGGGCATTCAGTACTTC.

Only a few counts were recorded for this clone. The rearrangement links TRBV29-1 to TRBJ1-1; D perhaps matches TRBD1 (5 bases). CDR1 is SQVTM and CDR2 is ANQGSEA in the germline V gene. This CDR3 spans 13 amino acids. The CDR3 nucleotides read TGCACAGGCAGCGGTGGCGGGGGCACTGAAGCTTTCTTT. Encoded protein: CTGSGGGGTEAFF.

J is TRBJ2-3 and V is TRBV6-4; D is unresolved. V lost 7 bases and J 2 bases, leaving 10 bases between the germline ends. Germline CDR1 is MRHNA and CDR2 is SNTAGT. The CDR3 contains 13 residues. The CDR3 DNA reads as TGTGCCAGCAATTGCAGTAACACAGATACGCAGTATTTT. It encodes CASNCSNTDTQYF.

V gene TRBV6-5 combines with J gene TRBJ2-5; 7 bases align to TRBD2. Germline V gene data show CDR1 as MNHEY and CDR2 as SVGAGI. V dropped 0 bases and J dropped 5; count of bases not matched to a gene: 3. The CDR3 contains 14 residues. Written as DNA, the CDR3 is TGTGCCAGCAGTTACTCGCGGGGGATGGAGACCCAGTACTTC. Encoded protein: CASSYSRGMETQYF.

CDR3 sequence (DNA): TGTGCCAGCTCGCTCCTAGCCCCAGAGACCCAGTACTTC. This gives the protein CASSLLAPETQYF. The rearrangement joins TRBV18 to TRBJ2-5; weak D call: TRBD2 (5 bases). The V end was cut by 6 bases, the J end by 4 bases, with 12 bases between. From germline, CDR1 is KGHSH and CDR2 LQKENI. This CDR3 has 13 residues.

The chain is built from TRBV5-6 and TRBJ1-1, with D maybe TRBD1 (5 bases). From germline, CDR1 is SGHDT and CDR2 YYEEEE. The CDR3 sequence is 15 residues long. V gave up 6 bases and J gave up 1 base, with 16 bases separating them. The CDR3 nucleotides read TGTGCCAGCAACAATGACAGCGCTTCGAACACTGAAGCTTTCTTT. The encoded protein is CASNNDSASNTEAFF.

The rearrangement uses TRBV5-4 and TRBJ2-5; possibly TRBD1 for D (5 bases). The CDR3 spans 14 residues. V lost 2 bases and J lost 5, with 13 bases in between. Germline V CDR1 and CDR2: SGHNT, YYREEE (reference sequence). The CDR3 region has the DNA TGTGCCAGCAGCTTCGGGCAGGGCCGCGAGACCCAGTACTTC. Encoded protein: CASSFGQGRETQYF.

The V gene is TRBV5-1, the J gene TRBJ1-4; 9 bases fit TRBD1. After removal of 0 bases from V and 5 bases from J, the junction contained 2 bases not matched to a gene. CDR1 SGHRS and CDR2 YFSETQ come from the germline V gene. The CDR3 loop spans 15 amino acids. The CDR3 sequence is CASSLAGTGNEKLFF. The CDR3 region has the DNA TGCGCCAGCAGCTTGGCCGGGACAGGGAATGAAAAACTGTTTTTT.

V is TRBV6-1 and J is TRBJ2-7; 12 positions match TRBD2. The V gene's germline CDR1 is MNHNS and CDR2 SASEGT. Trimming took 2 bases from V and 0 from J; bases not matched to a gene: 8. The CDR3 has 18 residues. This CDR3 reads CASSEFLTSGGRSYEQYF. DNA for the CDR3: TGTGCCAGCAGTGAATTTTTGACTAGCGGGGGCCGCTCCTACGAGCAGTACTTC.

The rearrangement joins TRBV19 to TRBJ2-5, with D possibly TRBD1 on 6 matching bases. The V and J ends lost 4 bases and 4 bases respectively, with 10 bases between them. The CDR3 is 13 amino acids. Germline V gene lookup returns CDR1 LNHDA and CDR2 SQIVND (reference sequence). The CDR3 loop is CASSTVRGETQYF. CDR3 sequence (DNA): TGTGCCAGTAGTACCGTCAGGGGAGAGACCCAGTACTTC.

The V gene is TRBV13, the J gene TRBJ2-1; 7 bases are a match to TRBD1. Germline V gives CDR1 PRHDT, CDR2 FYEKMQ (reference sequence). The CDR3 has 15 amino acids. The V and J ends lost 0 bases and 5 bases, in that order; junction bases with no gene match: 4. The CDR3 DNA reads TGTGCCAGCAGCTTAGGGCAGGGGGTGGACAATGAGCAGTTCTTC. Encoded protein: CASSLGQGVDNEQFF.

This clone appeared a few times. The CDR3 here is CASSLGLAGEQYF. CDR3 in DNA: TGCGCCAGCAGCTTGGGGCTAGCTGGCGAGCAGTACTTC. The rearrangement uses TRBV5-1 and TRBJ2-5, with a tentative D call TRBD2 (5 bases). The J call may be mistaken, given a closer DNA end match to TRBJ2-7. Germline assignment: CDR1 SGHRS and CDR2 YFSETQ. This CDR3 is 13 amino acids long.